Below are 13 T cell receptor beta chains sequenced from a single sample in a study of CD8 T cells in ankylosing spondylitis. Each CDR3 protein gets one entry after TCRdb re-called the 5' RACE reads with MiXCR. The table has roughly 120,000 distinct CDR3 sequences, 7% seen once. The sequenced sample was blood, either unsorted or a sorted T cell fraction (not recorded which). The receptors here all came from a male donor with ankylosing spondylitis or in good health (not recorded which).

This clonotype was seen many times. The V gene is TRBV20-1, the J gene TRBJ2-7; 8 bases match TRBD2. The CDR3 has 13 residues. Germline V gene data show CDR1 as DFQATT and CDR2 as SNEGSKA (reference sequence). V dropped 6 bases and J dropped 5; count of bases not matched to a gene: 9. CDR3 bases: TGCAGTGCCGGACTAGCCGGGAACCACGAGCAGTACTTC. Translation: CSAGLAGNHEQYF.

This clonotype was observed many times. The chain couples TRBV7-7 to TRBJ2-3, with unresolved D. V dropped 4 bases and J dropped 2 bases, with 7 bases sitting between them. The CDR3 extends over 13 amino acids. Germline V gene lookup returns CDR1 SSHAT and CDR2 FNYEAQ (reference sequence). Here the CDR3 reads CASSSRPTDTQYF. The CDR3 nucleotides are TGTGCCAGCAGCTCAAGGCCCACAGATACGCAGTATTTT.

This clonotype has ten or more counts. This chain joins TRBV3-1 and TRBJ2-1; 11 bases map to TRBD1. Germline-derived CDR1 and CDR2 are LGHDT and YNNKEL (reference sequence). The CDR3 is made up of 18 amino acids. The V gene end was trimmed by 4 bases and the J gene end by 7 bases; junction bases not matched to a gene: 15. This CDR3 reads CASSLTIQPRDRGNEQFF. The CDR3 DNA sequence: TGTGCCAGCAGCCTAACAATTCAACCCCGGGACAGGGGGAATGAGCAGTTCTTC.

This clonotype was counted a single time. CDR3 coding DNA: TGTGCCAGCAGCGAAACAGGGGTTAATTCACCCCTCCACTTT. Its translation: CASSETGVNSPLHF. The rearrangement uses TRBV2 and TRBJ1-6, with TRBD1 matching over 7 bases. The CDR3 loop spans 14 amino acids. In germline, CDR1 is SNHLY, CDR2 FYNNEI. With 6 bases clipped from V and 6 bases from J, the junction kept 5 bases outside the gene matches.

With regard to this clonotype: A much larger clone is a single base away; this may be a read error. The V and J genes are TRBV5-1 and TRBJ1-2; a weak D match, TRBD1 (5 bases). This CDR3 has 15 residues. Germline lookup yields CDR1 SGHRS and CDR2 YFSETQ. This CDR3 reads CASSLEGSFGYGFTF. Here the CDR3 DNA reads TGCGCCAGCAGCTTGGAGGGGAGTTTTGGCTATGGCTTCACCTTC.

This clonotype was picked up many times. The V call is TRBV7-9, the J call TRBJ2-3; a possible D gene is TRBD2 (6 bases). The V gene's germline CDR1 is SEHNR and CDR2 FQNEAQ (reference sequence). With 8 bases removed from V and 5 bases from J, the gap between germline ends came to 8 bases. This CDR3 contains 11 residues. CDR3 sequence: CASGRGDTQYF. CDR3 coding DNA: TGTGCCAGCGGGCGGGGAGATACGCAGTATTTT.

This clonotype was observed at least ten times. J is TRBJ2-7 and V is TRBV4-1; D not certain. V was shortened by 0 bases and J by 3 bases, with 6 bases between the two germline ends. Germline V gives CDR1 MGHRA, CDR2 YSYEKL. The CDR3 is made up of 13 amino acids. In nucleotides, the CDR3 is TGCGCCAGCAGCCAAGATGAGGTCTACGAGCAGTACTTC. Its translation is CASSQDEVYEQYF.

The table lists this clonotype with many counts. This chain connects TRBV5-1 to TRBJ2-2, with D perhaps TRBD1 (6 bases). V gave up 4 bases and J gave up 9 bases, with 10 bases separating them. Per germline, CDR1 SGHRS and CDR2 YFSETQ. The CDR3 has 12 amino acids. The CDR3 bases are TGCGCCAGCAGCCCGGACAGCAGGGAGCTGTTTTTT. It is translated as CASSPDSRELFF. Full variable domain (remainder filled in from reference TRBV5-1 and TRBJ2-2): KAGVTQTPRYLIKTRGQQVTLSCSPISGHRSVSWYQQTPGQGLQFLFEYFSETQRNKGNFPGRFSGRQFSNSRSEMNVSTLELGDSALYLCASSPDSRELFFGEGSRLTVL.

This clonotype came up many times. The chain links TRBV4-2 to TRBJ2-5; D possibly corresponds to TRBD2 (5 bases). The CDR3 is made up of 15 amino acids. V lost 4 bases, J lost 1 base, and 13 bases lay in between. The V gene's germline CDR1 is LGHNA and CDR2 YNFKEQ. CDR3 loop: CASSLVPGFQETQYF. CDR3 in DNA: TGTGCCAGCAGCCTCGTCCCGGGGTTCCAAGAGACCCAGTACTTC.

This clonotype was observed at least ten times. This chain joins TRBV20-1 and TRBJ1-5; TRBD1 matches 9 bases. Unmatched junction bases numbered 7, after V lost 6 bases and J lost 4 bases. Germline CDR1 reads DFQATT; CDR2 reads SNEGSKA (reference sequence). This CDR3 contains 14 residues. The CDR3 nucleotides are TGCAGTGCGAGACCGGGACAGGGAAATCAGCCCCAGCATTTT. Translating gives CSARPGQGNQPQHF.

Many counts were recorded for this clonotype. V gene TRBV20-1 combines with J gene TRBJ2-7; TRBD2 might be the D (5 bases). Trimming pared 5 bases from V and 2 bases from J, leaving 19 bases between. The CDR3 spans 15 residues. Germline CDR1 and CDR2: DFQATT and SNEGSKA (reference sequence). CDR3 sequence (DNA): TGCAGTGCTCTCGGGGTGGGCTTGGGGACCTACGAGCAGTACTTC. Protein: CSALGVGLGTYEQYF.

This clonotype was counted many times. The rearrangement uses TRBV12-3 or TRBV12-4 and TRBJ2-1, with a possible D match to TRBD2 (5 bases). Trimming removed 3 bases from V and 0 bases from J, with 9 bases in between. There are 15 residues in the CDR3. This CDR3 is CASSFQRSSYNEQFF. CDR3 DNA: TGTGCCAGCAGTTTCCAGCGGAGCTCCTACAATGAGCAGTTCTTC.

This clonotype was seen at least ten times. The chain uses TRBV12-3 or TRBV12-4 and TRBJ2-7; 7 positions match TRBD1. V lost 3 bases, J lost 5 bases, and 7 bases stayed unmatched. The CDR3 is 14 residues long. For the CDR3, the DNA is TGTGCCAGCAGTTTGGGCACCACAGGGGACGAGCAGTACTTC. Translation gives CASSLGTTGDEQYF.